Listed below are T cell receptor beta chains from one sample, sequenced in a study of T-cell reconstitution after alpha-beta-depleted transplantation in children. Each CDR3 protein is one row after TCRdb ran MiXCR on the PCR reads. The data contain some 190,000 distinct CDR3 sequences, over 8.5% of them singletons. Here the sequenced sample was PBMCs, taken before TCRalphabeta/CD19-depleted stem cell transplant. The source of these receptors is a boy aged 2-9 years with acute myeloid leukemia, due to receive a stem cell transplant. CDR3s include the opening cysteine and the closing phenylalanine or tryptophan. A D gene is named only where the DNA matches it firmly.

.	TRBJ2-1	TRBV20-1	18	CSARDLYGFSSSYNEQFF
TRBD1	TRBJ2-3	TRBV25-1	14	CASRGQGSTDTQYF
.	TRBJ1-3	TRBV12-3/TRBV12-4	16	CASSLQGEGSGNTIYF
TRBD2	TRBJ2-5	TRBV20-1	16	CSGEGGRGKSQETQYF
.	TRBJ2-5	TRBV14	17	CASSQGRRDPFQETQYF
TRBD1	TRBJ2-3	TRBV24-1	15	CATSEWTGEVDTQYF
.	TRBJ2-7	TRBV11-2	15	CASSLGAGLSYEQYF
.	TRBJ1-3	TRBV20-1	12	CSARPPGNTIYF
.	TRBJ2-1	TRBV7-2	14	CAISFLVSYNEQFF
TRBD2	TRBJ2-3	TRBV5-6	18	CAGSPRRGRGGRTDTQYF
.	TRBJ2-2	TRBV4-1	15	CASSQVGLVTGELFF
TRBD1	TRBJ1-6	TRBV15	17	CATSRSFSGTENSPLHF
TRBD2	TRBJ2-7	TRBV28	15	CASSYGLASTYEQYF
.	TRBJ2-5	TRBV28	12	CASSSRSRHQYF
.	TRBJ1-2	TRBV28	15	CASSLGGDTNYGYTF
.	TRBJ1-1	TRBV7-9	12	CASAGRNTEAFF
TRBD1	TRBJ1-2	TRBV12-3/TRBV12-4	18	CASTGTGGPTGLIYGYTF
.	TRBJ2-3	TRBV5-1	13	CASSYDWTDTQYF
.	TRBJ1-6	TRBV20-1	14	CSARRGQYNSPLHF
.	TRBJ2-1	TRBV5-1	12	CASQGGNNEQFF
.	TRBJ2-1	TRBV19	13	CASSRGGANEQFF
TRBD1	TRBJ2-7	TRBV20-1	14	CSAPKPGQGVEQYF
.	TRBJ1-1	TRBV20-1	12	CSAEGQNTEAFF
TRBD1	TRBJ2-7	TRBV5-1	13	CASSLGTGSEQYF
TRBD2	TRBJ2-3	TRBV10-3	16	CAISPTSGSLTDTQYF
.	TRBJ2-5	TRBV20-1	14	CSAGGGLVDETQYF
TRBD1	TRBJ2-6	TRBV5-6	17	CASRRTGGASGANVLTF